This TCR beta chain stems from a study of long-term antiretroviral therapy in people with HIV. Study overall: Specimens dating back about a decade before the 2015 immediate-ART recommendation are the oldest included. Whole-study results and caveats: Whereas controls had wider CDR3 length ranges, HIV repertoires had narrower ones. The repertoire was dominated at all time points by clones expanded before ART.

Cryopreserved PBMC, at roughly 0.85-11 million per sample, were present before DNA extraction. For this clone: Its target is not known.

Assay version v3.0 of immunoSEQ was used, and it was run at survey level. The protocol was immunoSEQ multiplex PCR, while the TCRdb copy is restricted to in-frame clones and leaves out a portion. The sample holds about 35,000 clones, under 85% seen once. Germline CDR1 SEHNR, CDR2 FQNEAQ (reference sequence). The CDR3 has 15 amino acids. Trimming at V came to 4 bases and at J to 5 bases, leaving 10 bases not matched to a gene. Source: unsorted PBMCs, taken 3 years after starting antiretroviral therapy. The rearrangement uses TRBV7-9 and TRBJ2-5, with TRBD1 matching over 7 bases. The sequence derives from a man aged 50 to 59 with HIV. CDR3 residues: CASSSGQDHRETQYF. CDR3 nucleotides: TGTGCCAGCAGCTCTGGACAGGACCACAGGGAGACCCAGTACTTC. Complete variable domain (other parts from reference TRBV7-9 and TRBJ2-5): DTGVSQNPRHKITKRGQNVTFRCDPISEHNRLYWYRQTLGQGPEFLTYFQNEAQLEKSRLLSDRFSAERPKGSFSTLEIQRTEQGDSAMYLCASSSGQDHRETQYFGPGTRLLVL.